Sequencing of this T cell receptor (beta chain) was carried out in a study of blood T cell repertoires in COVID-19. The CDR3 covers 15 residues. Germline loops: CDR1 SGHNT, CDR2 YYREEE (reference sequence). V trimming: 4 bases; J trimming: 4 bases; junction bases outside the gene matches: 6. Produced via immunoSEQ multiplex PCR; TCRdb's table is partial and in-frame only. Here the sample spans around 250,000 clones, roughly 88% being singletons. This clonotype was sampled from an elderly woman with COVID-19, enrolled during active disease. Specimen: peripheral blood. V and J are TRBV5-4 and TRBJ1-1; 11 nucleotides match TRBD1. The DNA for the CDR3 is TGTGCCAGCAGCAATTCCGGGACAGGGGGCACTGAAGCTTTCTTT. Amino acids: CASSNSGTGGTEAFF. Based on the CDR3 plus reference TRBV5-4 and TRBJ1-1, the full variable domain is ETGVTQSPTHLIKTRGQQVTLRCSSQSGHNTVSWYQQALGQGPQFIFQYYREEENGRGNFPPRFSGLQFPNYSSELNVNALELDDSALYLCASSNSGTGGTEAFFGQGTRLTVV.